This T cell receptor beta chain was sequenced during a study of neoadjuvant anti-PD-1 for oral cavity cancer. The CDR3 is made up of 12 amino acids. Germline CDR1 reads SQVTM; CDR2 reads ANQGSEA. Trimming removed 2 bases from V and 4 bases from J; junction bases left unmatched: 1. The method was immunoSEQ multiplex PCR; TCRdb's version includes in-frame clones alone and lacks a portion of them. Of roughly 34,000 clones in the sample, around 87% were seen once. Source: PBMCs, taken before nivolumab (anti-PD-1) treatment. The clonotype originates from a person aged 35 to 85 with oral cavity squamous cell carcinoma. This chain connects TRBV29-1 to TRBJ1-1, with TRBD1 matching over 7 bases. The DNA of the CDR3 is TGCAGCGTTGAACAGGGGGGCACTGAAGCTTTCTTT. It is translated as CSVEQGGTEAFF.